Listed below are T cell receptor beta chains from one sample, sequenced in a study of OX40 agonist ivuxolimab in advanced cancers. Profiling relied on immunoSEQ multiplex PCR, and the TCRdb table lists in-frame clones only, not all of them. The sample contains roughly 48,000 clones, 83% of which appear only once. The input for sequencing was CD4+ or CD8+ T cells sorted from blood, taken in a trial of the OX40 agonist ivuxolimab. Source of these receptors: an adult with an advanced solid tumor such as melanoma, head and neck, liver or kidney cancer. CDR3s include the opening cysteine and the closing phenylalanine or tryptophan. Each record gives: D gene, J gene, clone size, V gene, CDR3 protein, CDR3 DNA. D genes are given only for firm matches. Rows may omit the clone size; those that give it use once, few, many or a size class.

>NA|TRBJ2-7|NA|TRBV10-3
CAISGDGYEQYF
TGTGCCATCAGTGGGGACGGCTACGAGCAGTACTTC
>NA|TRBJ2-7|NA|TRBV6-6
CASRLTSSGAYEQYF
TGTGCCAGCAGACTGACATCCTCTGGGGCCTACGAGCAGTACTTC
>NA|TRBJ2-5|NA|TRBV7-9
CASSRGQPGEETQYF
TGTGCCAGCAGCCGCGGACAGCCTGGGGAAGAGACCCAGTACTTC
>NA|TRBJ2-3|NA|TRBV4-3
CASSQELGPTQYF
TGCGCCAGCAGCCAAGAATTGGGGCCCACGCAGTATTTT
>NA|TRBJ2-3|NA|TRBV29-1
CSGGGGLGTDTQYF
TGCAGCGGCGGCGGAGGGCTAGGCACAGATACGCAGTATTTT
>NA|TRBJ2-2|NA|TRBV2
CASSEAGGPTGELFF
TGTGCCAGCAGTGAAGCGGGGGGGCCCACCGGGGAGCTGTTTTTT
>NA|TRBJ1-1|few|TRBV5-4
CASTKKGGSDTEAFF
TGTGCCAGCACCAAGAAAGGGGGGAGTGACACTGAAGCTTTCTTT
>NA|TRBJ1-4|NA|TRBV11-1
CASRFIQARSEKLFF
TGTGCCAGTAGATTCATACAGGCCCGGAGTGAAAAACTGTTTTTT
>TRBD1|TRBJ1-6|NA|TRBV4-3
CASSLPTGGYSPLHF
TGCGCCAGCAGCCTCCCTACAGGGGGTTATTCACCCCTCCACTTT
>TRBD1|TRBJ1-5|NA|TRBV6-5
CASSLGTGRQPQHF
TGTGCCAGCAGTCTCGGGACAGGGAGGCAGCCCCAGCATTTT
>NA|TRBJ2-7|few|TRBV7-2
CASSLSTGLPHEQYF
TGTGCCAGCAGCTTGTCCACGGGACTGCCGCACGAGCAGTACTTC
>TRBD1|TRBJ1-5|NA|TRBV19
CASSFSGTGTGDNQPQHF
TGTGCCAGTAGTTTCTCCGGGACAGGGACAGGAGACAATCAGCCCCAGCATTTT
>TRBD1|TRBJ1-4|NA|TRBV2
CASSLTGGATNEKLFF
TGTGCCAGCAGCCTGACAGGGGGCGCAACTAATGAAAAACTGTTTTTT
>NA|TRBJ1-4|NA|TRBV9
CASSVDLGGLGEELFF
TGTGCCAGCAGCGTAGATCTTGGGGGATTAGGGGAAGAACTGTTTTTT
>NA|TRBJ1-1|NA|TRBV5-5
CASSLLGNTEAFF
TGTGCCAGCAGCTTGTTGGGGAACACTGAAGCTTTCTTT
>NA|TRBJ1-6|NA|TRBV11-2
CASSPGGVRNSPLHF
TGTGCCAGCAGCCCGGGCGGGGTTCGGAATTCACCCCTCCACTTT
>NA|TRBJ2-7|NA|TRBV6-5
CASSYSDEQYF
TGTGCCAGCAGTTACTCCGACGAGCAGTACTTC
>NA|TRBJ1-1|few|TRBV6-6
CASGGSMNTEAFF
TGTGCCAGCGGGGGGTCCATGAACACTGAAGCTTTCTTT
>NA|TRBJ2-3|NA|TRBV6-5
CASSYASRAYTDTQYF
TGTGCCAGCAGTTACGCCAGTAGGGCCTACACAGATACGCAGTATTTT
>NA|TRBJ2-3|NA|TRBV9
CASSVGVTTTDTQYF
TGTGCCAGCAGCGTAGGTGTCACCACCACAGATACGCAGTATTTT
>NA|TRBJ1-4|NA|TRBV2
CASTPIGASEKLFF
TGTGCCAGCACGCCCATCGGGGCGAGTGAAAAACTGTTTTTT
>NA|TRBJ1-2|NA|TRBV9
CASSPAGLGYGYTF
TGTGCCAGCAGCCCTGCGGGGCTCGGCTATGGCTACACCTTC
>NA|TRBJ2-7|NA|TRBV19
CASSPRTAYEQYF
TGTGCCAGTAGTCCAAGGACAGCTTACGAGCAGTACTTC
>NA|TRBJ2-5|once|TRBV4-2
CASSHSGPQETQYF
TGTGCCAGCAGCCATTCAGGGCCCCAAGAGACCCAGTACTTC
>TRBD1|TRBJ1-1|NA|TRBV14
CASSRLGTATEAFF
TGTGCCAGCAGTAGACTCGGGACAGCCACTGAAGCTTTCTTT
>TRBD2|TRBJ2-1|NA|TRBV18
CASSPGLASRDEQFF
TGTGCCAGCTCACCAGGACTAGCATCTAGGGATGAGCAGTTCTTC
>NA|TRBJ1-3|NA|TRBV7-2
CASSLGRPSQNTIYF
TGTGCCAGCAGCTTAGGGAGGCCCTCTCAAAACACCATATATTTT
>NA|TRBJ2-2|few|TRBV11-2
CASSLIGTVNTGELFF
TGTGCCAGCAGCTTAATAGGGACGGTGAACACCGGGGAGCTGTTTTTT
>NA|TRBJ2-7|NA|TRBV5-1
CASRSPGAYEQYF
TGCGCCAGCAGGTCCCCCGGCGCCTACGAGCAGTACTTC
>TRBD2|TRBJ2-3|NA|TRBV5-1
CASSTSAGGSTDTQYF
TGCGCCAGCAGCACCTCAGCGGGGGGGAGCACAGATACGCAGTATTTT
>TRBD1|TRBJ2-7|NA|TRBV6-6
CASSSIPGQGVYEQYF
TGTGCCAGCAGTTCTATTCCGGGACAGGGCGTTTACGAGCAGTACTTC
>NA|TRBJ1-1|NA|TRBV5-8
CASSFNVNTEAFF
TGTGCCAGCAGCTTTAACGTGAACACTGAAGCTTTCTTT
>NA|TRBJ1-1|NA|TRBV7-8
CASNLQGENTEAFF
TGTGCCAGCAACCTACAGGGAGAAAACACTGAAGCTTTCTTT
>NA|TRBJ2-7|few|TRBV6-5
CASSYSLRPPYEQYF
TGTGCCAGCAGTTACTCGCTCCGCCCTCCCTACGAGCAGTACTTC
>TRBD2|TRBJ2-1|medium-sized|TRBV6-6
CASSYPASGEYNEQFF
TGTGCCAGCAGTTACCCGGCTAGCGGGGAATACAATGAGCAGTTCTTC
>TRBD1|TRBJ1-2|NA|TRBV7-2
CASSLVTGDYYGYTF
TGTGCCAGCAGCTTAGTGACAGGGGACTACTATGGCTACACCTTC
>NA|TRBJ2-3|NA|TRBV27
CASSHRGGGPPSTDTQYF
TGTGCCAGCAGCCATCGTGGGGGGGGCCCACCTAGCACAGATACGCAGTATTTT
>NA|TRBJ1-2|NA|TRBV2
CASSRRGPYGYTF
TGTGCCAGCAGTAGGCGGGGACCCTATGGCTACACCTTC
>NA|TRBJ2-5|NA|TRBV10-3
CAIGEGTQYF
TGTGCCATCGGCGAAGGGACCCAGTACTTC
>TRBD2|TRBJ2-4|NA|TRBV11-2
CASSPGGGNIQYF
TGTGCCAGCAGTCCCGGGGGGGGAAACATTCAGTACTTC
>NA|TRBJ2-2|NA|TRBV7-2
CASSLGRGSTGELFF
TGTGCCAGCAGCTTAGGCAGGGGTAGCACCGGGGAGCTGTTTTTT
>NA|TRBJ1-2|NA|TRBV19
CASSMRQTSNYGYTF
TGTGCCAGTAGTATGAGACAGACTTCAAACTATGGCTACACCTTC